A single T cell receptor beta chain is shown here with its context. Original processing notes: Reference gene primer amplification yielded estimated nucleated cell counts. The protocol was immunoSEQ multiplex PCR, while the TCRdb copy is restricted to in-frame clones and leaves out a portion. That table gives V, J and clone size, and the DNA gave D and trimming. The sample contains 200,000 to 250,000 clones, around 84% of which appear only once. Trimming removed 5 bases from V and 3 bases from J, with 8 bases in between. CDR3 length equals 12 residues. The germline gives CDR1 SEHNR, CDR2 FQNEAQ (reference sequence). These data originate in a study of blood T cell repertoires in COVID-19. Study at large: Specimens from acute and convalescent COVID-19 originated in the United States, Italy and Spain. From T cells, B-cell-depleted T cells, or PBMCs came the material, which was cDNA or gDNA.

The sequencing input was peripheral blood. This chain joins TRBV7-9 and TRBJ2-7; D uncertain. This clonotype was obtained from a man aged 25-40 years with active or convalescent COVID-19. The CDR3 bases are TGTGCCAGCAGCCTGGTCGGCTACGAGCAGTACTTC. It encodes CASSLVGYEQYF.